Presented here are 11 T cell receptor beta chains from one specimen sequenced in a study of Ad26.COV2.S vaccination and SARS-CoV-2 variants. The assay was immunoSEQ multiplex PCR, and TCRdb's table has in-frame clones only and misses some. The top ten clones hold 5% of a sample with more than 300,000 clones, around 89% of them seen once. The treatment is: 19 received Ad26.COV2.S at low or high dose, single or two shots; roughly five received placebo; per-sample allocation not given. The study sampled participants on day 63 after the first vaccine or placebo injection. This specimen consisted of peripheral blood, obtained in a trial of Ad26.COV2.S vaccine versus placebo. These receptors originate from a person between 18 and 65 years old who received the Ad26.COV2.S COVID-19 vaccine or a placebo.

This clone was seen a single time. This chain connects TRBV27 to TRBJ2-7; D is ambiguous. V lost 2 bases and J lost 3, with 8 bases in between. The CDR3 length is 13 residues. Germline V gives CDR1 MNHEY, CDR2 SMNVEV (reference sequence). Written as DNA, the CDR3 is TGTGCCAGCAGTTTAACTCAGAGCTACGAGCAGTACTTC. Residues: CASSLTQSYEQYF.

The CDR3 bases are TGTGCCAGCAGGACGGGACAGGGTGGCTACGAGCAGTACTTC. Protein sequence: CASRTGQGGYEQYF. The rearrangement uses TRBV6-5 and TRBJ2-7, with TRBD1 matching over 9 bases. The CDR3 is made up of 14 amino acids. Germline V gene data show CDR1 as MNHEY and CDR2 as SVGAGI. The V and J ends lost 6 bases and 3 bases, in that order; junction bases with no gene match: 6.

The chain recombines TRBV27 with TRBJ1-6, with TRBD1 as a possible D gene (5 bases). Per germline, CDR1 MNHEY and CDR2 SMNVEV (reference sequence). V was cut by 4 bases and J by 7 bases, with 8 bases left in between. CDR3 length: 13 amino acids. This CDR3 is CASSYGGNSPLHF. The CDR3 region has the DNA TGTGCCAGCAGTTATGGGGGGAATTCACCCCTCCACTTT.

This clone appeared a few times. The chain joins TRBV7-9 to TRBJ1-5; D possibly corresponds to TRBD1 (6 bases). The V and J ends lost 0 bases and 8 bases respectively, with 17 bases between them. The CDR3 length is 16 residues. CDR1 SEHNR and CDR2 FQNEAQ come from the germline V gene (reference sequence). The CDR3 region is CASSLAHAGESEPQHF. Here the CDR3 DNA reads TGTGCCAGCAGCTTAGCGCACGCAGGGGAGAGTGAGCCCCAGCATTTT.

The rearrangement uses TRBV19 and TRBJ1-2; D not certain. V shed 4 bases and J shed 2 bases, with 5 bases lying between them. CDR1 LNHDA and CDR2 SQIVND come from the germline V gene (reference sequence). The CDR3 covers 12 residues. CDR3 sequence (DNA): TGTGCCAGTAGTAACAGCAACTATGGCTACACCTTC. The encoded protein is CASSNSNYGYTF.

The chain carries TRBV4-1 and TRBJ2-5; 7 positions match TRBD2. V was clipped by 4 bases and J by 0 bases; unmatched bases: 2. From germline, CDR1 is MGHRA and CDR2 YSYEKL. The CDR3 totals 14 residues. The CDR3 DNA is TGCGCCAGCAGCCCGCGGGAGAACCAAGAGACCCAGTACTTC. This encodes CASSPRENQETQYF.

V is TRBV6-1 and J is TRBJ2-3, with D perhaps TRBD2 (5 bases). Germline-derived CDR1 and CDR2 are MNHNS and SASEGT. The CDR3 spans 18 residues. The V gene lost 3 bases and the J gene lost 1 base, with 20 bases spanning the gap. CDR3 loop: CASSERVEWDRRTDTQYF. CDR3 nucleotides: TGTGCCAGCAGTGAGAGGGTTGAGTGGGATCGGCGCACAGATACGCAGTATTTT.

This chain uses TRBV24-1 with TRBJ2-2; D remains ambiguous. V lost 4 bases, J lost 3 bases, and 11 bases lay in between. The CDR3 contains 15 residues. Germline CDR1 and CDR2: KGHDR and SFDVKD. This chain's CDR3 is CATSEGSVDTGELFF. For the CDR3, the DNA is TGTGCCACCAGTGAGGGCAGCGTTGACACCGGGGAGCTGTTTTTT.

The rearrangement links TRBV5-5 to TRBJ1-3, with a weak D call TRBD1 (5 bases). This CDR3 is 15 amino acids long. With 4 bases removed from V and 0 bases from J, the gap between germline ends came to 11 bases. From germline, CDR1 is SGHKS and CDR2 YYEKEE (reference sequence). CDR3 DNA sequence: TGTGCCAGCAGCCATGCAGGGCCCTCTGGAAACACCATATATTTT. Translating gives CASSHAGPSGNTIYF.

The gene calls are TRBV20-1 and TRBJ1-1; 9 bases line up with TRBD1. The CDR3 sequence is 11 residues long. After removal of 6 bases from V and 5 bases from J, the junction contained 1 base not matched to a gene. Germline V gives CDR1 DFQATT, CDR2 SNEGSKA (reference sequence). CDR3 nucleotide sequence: TGCAGTGCGGACAGGGGAACTGAAGCTTTCTTT. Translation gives CSADRGTEAFF.

CDR3 region: CASSSEGLGAGELFF. The CDR3 DNA reads as TGCGCCAGCAGCTCGGAGGGACTAGGAGCCGGGGAGCTGTTTTTT. J is TRBJ2-2 and V is TRBV5-1; 8 positions match TRBD2. The trim removed 3 bases at V and 6 bases at J, leaving 7 bases unmatched. The CDR3 has 15 amino acids. Germline V CDR1 and CDR2: SGHRS, YFSETQ.